This T cell receptor beta chain was retrieved from a study of cytomegalovirus exposure and HLA in healthy donors. The PCR used 60 Vbeta and 13 Jbeta primers. Repertoires were generated with immunoSEQ multiplex PCR, while TCRdb's copy carries only in-frame clones and drops some. Seen here are approximately 140,000 clones, roughly 79% observed once, and the top ten hold 0.6% to 0.7%. What was sequenced was PBMCs. The sequence was collected from a man younger than 30 in good health and CMV-seronegative.

CDR3 DNA: TGTGCCAGCAGCTTAGTCGGCTCTGGGGCCAACGTCCTGACTTTC. It codes for CASSLVGSGANVLTF. The chain carries TRBV11-3 and TRBJ2-6; D is uncertain. The CDR3 loop spans 15 amino acids. V lost 1 base to trimming and J lost 0 bases, with 4 bases between them. Germline V gene lookup returns CDR1 SGHNT and CDR2 YENEEA.